This T cell receptor beta chain appears in the sequencing data of a study of beta chain features in type 1 diabetes. Germline V lookup: CDR1 SGHRS, CDR2 YFSETQ. The CDR3 length is 15 residues. V lost 3 bases to trimming and J lost 4 bases; unmatched junction nucleotides: 8. This clone has a handful of counts. What it binds is not known. Sequenced material consisted of expressed TCRB transcripts (all of the isolated RNA was reverse transcribed). Using immunoSEQ multiplex PCR, the repertoire was profiled, and TCRdb retains in-frame clones only, with some absent. The sample records under 350,000 clones, around 25% being singletons. Study-level results: People with Type 1 diabetes carried modestly yet significantly shorter TCRB CDR3s in all four CD4+ subsets.

The source of this sequence is a woman aged 25 to 45 with type 1 diabetes. The specimen sequenced was naive CD4+ T cells from blood. The V call is TRBV5-1, the J call TRBJ2-7, with 9 bases fitting TRBD2. The CDR3 is CASSSPSGTMYEQYF. The CDR3 DNA sequence: TGCGCCAGCAGCTCCCCTAGCGGGACTATGTACGAGCAGTACTTC.